The sequence of this TCR beta chain was determined in a study of control samples from healthy donors and cancer patients. V lost 0 bases to trimming and J lost 7 bases, with 11 bases between them. This CDR3 spans 14 amino acids. In germline, CDR1 is SGDLS, CDR2 YYNGEE. Clones were sequenced by immunoSEQ multiplex PCR, and TCRdb holds only the in-frame ones, with some missing. The repertoire consists of more than 95,000 clones, with around 86% occurring once and the leading ten covering around 8.7%. V and J are TRBV9 and TRBJ2-4; D remains ambiguous. The sample comprised blood. This TCR was sampled from a man aged 40-49 years in good health. The CDR3 nucleotides read TGTGCCAGCAGCGTAGGGGCCCTGACGAACATTCAGTACTTC. This codes for CASSVGALTNIQYF.